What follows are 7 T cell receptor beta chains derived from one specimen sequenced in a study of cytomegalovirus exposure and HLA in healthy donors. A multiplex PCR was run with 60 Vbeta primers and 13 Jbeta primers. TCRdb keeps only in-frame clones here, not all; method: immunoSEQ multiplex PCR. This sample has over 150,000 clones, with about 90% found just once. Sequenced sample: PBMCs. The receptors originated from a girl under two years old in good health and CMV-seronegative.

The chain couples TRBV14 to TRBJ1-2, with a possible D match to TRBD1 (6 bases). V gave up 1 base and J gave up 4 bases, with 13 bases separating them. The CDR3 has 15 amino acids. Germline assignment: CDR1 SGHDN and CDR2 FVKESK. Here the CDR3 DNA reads TGTGCCAGCAGCCAAGGAGGGGGTAGGGCCTATGGCTACACCTTC. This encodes CASSQGGGRAYGYTF.

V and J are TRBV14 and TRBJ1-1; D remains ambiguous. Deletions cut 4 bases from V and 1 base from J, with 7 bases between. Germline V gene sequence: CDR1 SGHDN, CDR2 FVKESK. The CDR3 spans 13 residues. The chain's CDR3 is CASSRHTNTEAFF. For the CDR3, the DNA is TGTGCCAGCAGCCGTCACACGAACACTGAAGCTTTCTTT.

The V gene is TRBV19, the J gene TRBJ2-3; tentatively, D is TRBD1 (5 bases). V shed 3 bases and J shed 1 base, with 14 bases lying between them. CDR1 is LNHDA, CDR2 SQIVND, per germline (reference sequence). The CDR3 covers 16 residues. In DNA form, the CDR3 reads TGTGCCAGTAGTATCATGGCAGGGTTCGGCACAGATACGCAGTATTTT. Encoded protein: CASSIMAGFGTDTQYF.

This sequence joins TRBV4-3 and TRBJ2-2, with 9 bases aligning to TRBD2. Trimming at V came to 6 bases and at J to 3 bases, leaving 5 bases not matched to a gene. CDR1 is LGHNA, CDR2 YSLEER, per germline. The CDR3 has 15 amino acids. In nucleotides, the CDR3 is TGCGCCAGCAGGGAGACTAGCGGATACACCGGGGAGCTGTTTTTT. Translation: CASRETSGYTGELFF.

The CDR3 sequence: CASGGTRTNNEQFF. CDR3 DNA: TGTGCCAGCGGGGGGACTAGAACTAACAATGAGCAGTTCTTC. The J gene is TRBJ2-1, the V gene TRBV7-2, with TRBD2 matching over 8 bases. Per the germline V gene, CDR1 is SGHTA and CDR2 is FQGNSA. This CDR3 has 14 residues. J lost 5 bases, V lost 8 bases, and 8 bases had no gene match.

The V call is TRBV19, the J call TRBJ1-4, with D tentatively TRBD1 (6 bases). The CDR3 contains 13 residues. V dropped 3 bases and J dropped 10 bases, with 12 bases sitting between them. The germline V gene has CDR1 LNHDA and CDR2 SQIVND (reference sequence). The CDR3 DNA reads TGTGCCAGTAGTATCCCACAGGGTGGAAAACTGTTTTTT. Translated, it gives CASSIPQGGKLFF.

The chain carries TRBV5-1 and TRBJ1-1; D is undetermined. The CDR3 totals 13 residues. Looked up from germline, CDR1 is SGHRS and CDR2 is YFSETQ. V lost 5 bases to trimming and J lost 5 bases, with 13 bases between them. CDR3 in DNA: TGCGCCAGCAGTTCGACATATAAGACTGAAGCTTTCTTT. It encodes CASSSTYKTEAFF.